This T cell receptor beta chain was retrieved from a study of CD8+CD57+ T cells in acquired aplastic anemia. As for the study in general: The average for DNA from sorted CD4+ and CD8+ cells was 3 to 4 ug.

This clonotype was seen a few times. Antigen specificity is unknown. Genomic DNA templated the TCR beta VDJ and CDR3 profiling. TCRdb analysed the reads with MiXCR anew, one entry per CDR3 protein. In the table there are about 270,000 distinct CDR3 sequences, 55% to 65% of which are singletons. General study results and limits: Patients were compared with controls for CD8+ Simpson's diversity, and no significant difference emerged. Patients and controls shared 25 to 30 CD8+ CDR3 sequences, which appeared highly expressed in patients and within their immunodominant clones.

The TCR comes from a human donor with severe aplastic anemia or a healthy control (not recorded which). Sequenced sample: sorted CD4+, CD8+, or CD8+CD57+ T cells (not recorded which) from PBMCs.

This CDR3 reads CATYRETQYF. For the CDR3, the DNA is TGTGCCACCTATCGGGAGACCCAGTACTTC. V is TRBV5-8 and J is TRBJ2-5; D ambiguous. The V end was cut by 9 bases, the J end by 5 bases, with 8 bases between. From germline, CDR1 is SGHTS and CDR2 YDEGEE. The length of the CDR3 is 10 residues.